These 19 T cell receptor beta chains share one sample of origin, sequenced in a study of T cells in women clearing cervical HPV infection. Profiled with immunoSEQ multiplex PCR; TCRdb holds only in-frame clones, not every one. Listed are some 31,000 clones; approximately 7.5% falls within the top ten. Sequencing input: blood buffy coat. The receptors originated from a woman aged 18 to 75 with a cervical HPV16 infection that either progressed to CIN3+ or cleared (not recorded which).

About this clone itself: Coverage ceases 3 residues before the CDR3 finishes, and the germline J gene fills in the end. The gene calls are TRBV30 and TRBJ2-4, with D possibly matching TRBD2 (6 bases). The CDR3 length is 10 residues. CDR1 and CDR2 (germline): GTSNPN, SVGIG (reference sequence). The CDR3 loop is CAWKDYGQYF. The DNA read from the CDR3 is TGTGCCTGGAAGGACTATGGT.

Remarks on this clone: The CDR3 end lies 3 residues beyond the end of the read and is filled in from the germline J gene. J is TRBJ1-2 and V is TRBV28, with 7 nucleotides matching TRBD1. This CDR3 spans 14 amino acids. CDR1 MDHEN and CDR2 SYDVKM come from the germline V gene. V lost 9 bases to trimming and J lost 2 bases; unmatched junction nucleotides: 9. The covered CDR3 bases are TGTGCCAGTCAAGAAGGGGGCACGAACTATGGC. It is translated as CASQEGGTNYG. The full CDR3 protein is CASQEGGTNYGYTF.

Note on this clone: The CDR3 is cut off 3 residues early in the read; its end comes from the germline J gene. The chain joins TRBV3-1 (or the pseudogene TRBV3-2) to TRBJ1-6; TRBD1 matches 7 bases. The trim removed 1 base at V and 4 bases at J, leaving 4 bases unmatched. This CDR3 is built from 16 residues. Germline assignment: CDR1 LGHDT and CDR2 YNNKEL (reference sequence). The CDR3 sequence is CASSQVGTVYNSPLHF. CDR3 DNA (partial): TGTGCCAGCAGCCAAGTCGGGACAGTTTATAATTCACCC.

As for this clone: The sequenced fragment ends 3 residues before the CDR3 boundary, so the rest is inferred from the germline J gene. This chain uses TRBV6-2 or TRBV6-3 with TRBJ2-5; no reliable D call. V was cut by 3 bases and J by 5 bases, with 10 bases left in between. The CDR3 runs to 13 residues. Germline V gene data show CDR1 as MNHEY and CDR2 as SVGEGT. The sequenced CDR3 bases are TGTGCCAGCAGTTATGGCCTGATGGAGACC. Translated: CASSYGLMET. The complete CDR3 sequence is CASSYGLMETQYF.

Turning to this clone: The read ends 3 residues shy of where the CDR3 ends; the end is completed using the germline J gene. The rearrangement links TRBV5-5 to TRBJ2-7, with no clear D. CDR3 length: 13 amino acids. The germline V gene has CDR1 SGHKS and CDR2 YYEKEE (reference sequence). Trimming removed 0 bases at V and 3 bases at J, with 7 bases between. The sequenced CDR3 bases are TGTGCCAGCAGCTTGGCCCCAGGCTACGAG. This translates into CASSLAPGYE. In full, the CDR3 reads CASSLAPGYEQYF.

The CDR3 loop reads CAIGLTSGTSTDTQYF. CDR3 bases read: TGTGCCATCGGTCTAACTAGCGGAACTAGCACAGATACG. The chain carries TRBV10-3 and TRBJ2-3; 8 bases line up with TRBD2. Sequencing ends 3 residues short of the CDR3 end; the germline J gene provides the rest. The length of the CDR3 is 16 residues. J gave up 0 bases and V 8 bases, and 10 bases lay outside the gene matches. Germline V gives CDR1 ENHRY, CDR2 SYGVKD.

Note on this clone: The observed sequence ends 3 residues before the CDR3 terminus, with the missing tail filled in from the germline J gene. The V and J genes are TRBV7-2 and TRBJ2-3; no firm D call. Germline V CDR1 and CDR2: SGHTA, FQGNSA. The V end was cut by 1 base, the J end by 4 bases, with 9 bases between. The CDR3 has 14 residues. The CDR3 loop reads CASSLGRKPDTQYF. Incomplete CDR3 DNA: TGTGCCAGCAGCTTAGGGCGGAAGCCAGATACG.

Of note for this clone: One junction end disagrees with the germline gene, perhaps due to a read error. With the read ending 3 residues before the CDR3 end, the germline J gene is used to fill in that end. V is TRBV7-7 and J is TRBJ2-4, with 9 bases that match TRBD1. Germline values: CDR1 SSHAT, CDR2 FNYEAQ (reference sequence). The CDR3 covers 15 residues. CDR3 DNA, as far as it was read: TGTGCTAGCAGCTTATCCGGGACAGGGAGTTATGGT. Its protein product is CASSLSGTGSYG. The complete CDR3 reads CASSLSGTGSYGQYF. Full variable domain (missing parts from reference TRBV7-7 and TRBJ2-4): GAGVSQSPRYKVTKRGQDVTLRCDPISSHATLYWYQQALGQGPEFLTYFNYEAQPDKSGLPSDRFSAERPEGSISTLTIQRTEQRDSAMYRCASSLSGTGSYGQYFGAGTRLSVL.

This clone counts as medium-sized by frequency. Read sequence stops 3 residues before the CDR3 end, and the germline J gene provides the missing end. The chain uses TRBV7-9 and TRBJ1-2; no reliable D call. Germline CDR1 is SEHNR and CDR2 is FQNEAQ (reference sequence). Between the trimmed V and J ends, which lost 0 bases and 0 bases, there was a span of 8 bases. The CDR3 consists of 15 residues. The CDR3 reads CASSLASQANYGYTF. The DNA read from the CDR3 is TGTGCCAGCAGCTTAGCTTCCCAGGCTAACTATGGC.

With regard to this clone: Read sequence stops 3 residues before the CDR3 end, and the germline J gene provides the missing end. The chain is built from TRBV27 and TRBJ2-1, with 9 positions matching TRBD2. Trimming at V came to 10 bases and at J to 9 bases, leaving 13 bases not matched to a gene. Germline V gene sequence: CDR1 MNHEY, CDR2 SMNVEV (reference sequence). CDR3 length: 14 amino acids. CDR3 sequence reads: CATKGLASYAEQFF. Incomplete CDR3 DNA: TGTGCCACTAAAGGACTAGCGAGTTATGCTGAG.

As concerns this clone: Sequencing ends 3 residues short of the CDR3 end; the germline J gene provides the rest. V and J are TRBV18 and TRBJ1-1, with 7 bases aligning to TRBD1. There are 14 residues in the CDR3. Unmatched junction bases numbered 4, after V lost 0 bases and J lost 6 bases. The V gene's germline CDR1 is KGHSH and CDR2 LQKENI. The sequenced part of the CDR3 DNA is TGTGCCAGCTCACCACCGGGACAGTTCGCTGAA. Amino acids: CASSPPGQFAE. The CDR3, in full, reads CASSPPGQFAEAFF.

As to this clone: The read is 3 residues too short to cover the CDR3 end, so that end is filled in from the germline J gene. The chain links TRBV7-6 to TRBJ1-2, with TRBD1 matching over 10 bases. The CDR3 runs to 15 residues. Germline loops: CDR1 SGHVS, CDR2 FNYEAQ. CDR3 DNA, as far as it was read: TGTGCCAGCAGCTCCTCGGACAGGGGGGCCTACGAC. Translation: CASSSSDRGAYD. Given in full, the CDR3 is CASSSSDRGAYDYTF.

On this clone: The sequence runs out 3 residues before the end of the CDR3; the remainder is reconstructed from the germline J gene. The chain joins TRBV30 to TRBJ1-2, with 8 bases lining up with TRBD1. Germline lookup yields CDR1 GTSNPN and CDR2 SVGIG (reference sequence). The CDR3 is made up of 14 amino acids. CDR3 DNA (partial): TGTGCCTGGAGCCGGACAGGGAGGGGAAGAGGC. Encoded protein: CAWSRTGRGRG. The whole CDR3 sequence reads CAWSRTGRGRGYTF.

A word on this clone: The read stops 3 residues short of the end of the CDR3; the missing end is completed from the germline J gene. V is TRBV20-1 and J is TRBJ2-5; D unclear. The CDR3 is 12 residues long. Germline CDR1 is DFQATT and CDR2 is SNEGSKA (reference sequence). V was trimmed by 6 bases and J by 4 bases, leaving 12 bases between them. Incomplete CDR3 DNA: TGCAGTGCAATTATGCGTAGAGAGACC. Translation: CSAIMRRET. The full CDR3 protein reads CSAIMRRETQYF.

With respect to this clone: The read finishes 3 residues shy of the CDR3 end, and the germline J gene is used to complete it. V is TRBV6-2 or TRBV6-3 and J is TRBJ2-1; 10 nucleotides line up with TRBD2. V trimming: 2 bases; J trimming: 0 bases; junction bases outside the gene matches: 4. Germline V lookup: CDR1 MNHEY, CDR2 SVGEGT. The CDR3 length is 17 residues. CDR3 DNA, as far as it was read: TGTGCCAGCAGTTACCTGCCTAGCGGGGGCTCCTACAATGAG. It encodes CASSYLPSGGSYNE. The entire CDR3 sequence reads CASSYLPSGGSYNEQFF.

Regarding this clone: The read ends 3 residues early relative to the CDR3; the germline J gene fills the gap. This rearrangement joins TRBV10-3 to TRBJ1-3; 7 bases are a match to TRBD1. The germline gives CDR1 ENHRY, CDR2 SYGVKD. The CDR3 spans 13 residues. V gave up 10 bases and J gave up 3 bases; unmatched junction bases: 6. The sequenced CDR3 bases are TGTGCCAGCCAGGGACAGATTGGAAACACC. Protein: CASQGQIGNT. The CDR3 in its entirety is CASQGQIGNTIYF.

As regards this clone: Read sequence stops 3 residues before the CDR3 end, and the germline J gene provides the missing end. The rearrangement joins TRBV7-8 to TRBJ2-3, with a weak D call TRBD1 (6 bases). This CDR3 spans 16 amino acids. CDR1 and CDR2 (germline): SGHVS, FQNEAQ. CDR3 residues: CASSRPGGAQGSPQYF. Incomplete CDR3 DNA: TGTGCCAGCAGCCGACCGGGTGGGGCGCAGGGGTCGCCG.

On this clone: The sequence runs out 3 residues before the end of the CDR3; the remainder is reconstructed from the germline J gene. The chain uses TRBV5-8 and TRBJ1-5, with 10 bases aligning to TRBD1. V was pared by 2 bases and J by 7 bases, with 6 bases of the junction left unmatched. The CDR3 covers 15 residues. CDR1 and CDR2 from the germline V gene are SGHTS and YDEGEE. The sequenced CDR3 bases are TGTGCCAGCAGCTTCGACAGGGGGCCAGGGCAGCCC. It codes for CASSFDRGPGQP. The entire CDR3 is CASSFDRGPGQPQHF.

The CDR3 here is CASGGGQGMDEQFF. CDR3 DNA (partial): TGTGCTAGTGGTGGGGGACAGGGTATGGATGAG. The chain is built from TRBV12-5 and TRBJ2-1, with 9 bases that match TRBD1. The CDR3 goes on 3 residues after the read ends, and that part is filled in from the germline J gene. The CDR3 runs to 14 residues. J gave up 8 bases and V 5 bases, and 7 bases lay outside the gene matches. Germline values: CDR1 LGHNT, CDR2 FRNRAP.